This record covers a single TCR beta chain. TCRdb's copy holds only in-frame clones and misses some; the assay was immunoSEQ multiplex PCR. In the table there are over 35,000 clones, almost 85% of which are singletons. The V and J ends lost 4 bases and 0 bases respectively, with 13 bases between them. The CDR3 is made up of 16 amino acids. The germline V gene encodes CDR1 MNHNS and CDR2 SASEGT. This record comes from a study of blood T cell repertoires in COVID-19. Study-wide context: Both acute and convalescent COVID-19 samples were obtained from the United States, Italy and Spain. Sources were T cells, B-cell-depleted T cells, or PBMCs; the material itself was cDNA or gDNA.

The rearrangement links TRBV6-1 to TRBJ2-1; possible D gene TRBD2, 5 bases. The clonotype originates from a human donor in a cohort sampled during active COVID-19. The sequenced sample consisted of peripheral blood. CDR3 in amino acids: CASSVDRGYSYNEQFF. Here the CDR3 DNA reads TGTGCCAGCAGTGTAGACCGGGGTTACTCCTACAATGAGCAGTTCTTC.